What follows are 21 T cell receptor beta chains derived from one specimen sequenced in a study of regulatory T cells in long-lasting Graves disease. Building of the TCR beta libraries involved iRepertoire HTBI primers and Arm-PCR of CDR3 regions. TCRdb reprocessed the multiplex PCR reads with MiXCR, giving one entry per CDR3 protein. The sample contains 420,000 or so distinct CDR3 sequences, 16% of which appear only once. Time point noted: newly diagnosed GD, antithyroid drugs for less than 3 months. RNA isolated from PBMCs was used to make the TCR library. This same sample was also taken into another study, of T cells in Graves' hyperthyroidism and ophthalmopathy.

Material: peripheral blood mononuclear cells (PBMCs), obtained at new diagnosis, from a patient treated with antithyroid drugs. These receptors all stem from a woman aged 18-29 years with Graves disease.

Concerning this clonotype itself: This is likely an artifact of a read error, given a far larger clone one base away. The rearrangement links TRBV29-1 to TRBJ2-7; the D is unclear. The CDR3 is 12 residues long. The ends were cut back, 3 bases at V and 7 bases at J, with 13 bases in the middle. Germline V gives CDR1 SQVTM, CDR2 ANQGSEA. The CDR3 region is CSVDWAHNEQYF. The CDR3 DNA follows: TGCAGCGTTGACTGGGCCCACAATGAGCAGTACTTC.

At least ten counts were recorded for this clonotype. Written as DNA, the CDR3 is TGTGCCATCAGGGGGATCGACCGGGGACGATCCTATGGCTACACCTTC. This sequence encodes CAIRGIDRGRSYGYTF. The chain has TRBV10-3 and TRBJ1-2; possibly TRBD1 for D (5 bases). The CDR3 loop spans 16 amino acids. CDR1 and CDR2 (germline): ENHRY, SYGVKD. Between the trimmed V and J ends, which lost 6 bases and 4 bases, there was a span of 21 bases.

This clonotype was seen only a few times. The V gene is TRBV20-1, the J gene TRBJ2-7; 9 bases fit TRBD1. The trim removed 3 bases at V and 4 bases at J, leaving 13 bases unmatched. The CDR3 is 16 amino acids. Looked up from germline, CDR1 is DFQATT and CDR2 is SNEGSKA (reference sequence). The CDR3 protein is CSASTNRGPDTYEQYF. The CDR3, as DNA: TGCAGTGCTAGTACAAACAGGGGGCCAGATACTTACGAGCAGTACTTC.

V is TRBV5-8 and J is TRBJ1-6, with D unclear. Trimming stripped 1 base from V and 10 bases from J, with 12 bases between. Germline CDR1 is SGHTS and CDR2 is YDEGEE. The CDR3 is 14 residues long. CDR3: CASSLFSGTSPLHF. As DNA, the CDR3 is TGTGCCAGCAGCTTGTTTTCGGGAACCTCACCCCTCCACTTT.

This clonotype was picked up a small number of times. V is TRBV20-1 and J is TRBJ2-1, with D possibly TRBD2 on 6 matching bases. Germline V CDR1 and CDR2: DFQATT, SNEGSKA (reference sequence). With 1 base removed from V and 0 bases from J, the gap between germline ends came to 13 bases. CDR3 length equals 16 residues. The CDR3 protein is CSARGFRESSYNEQFF. CDR3 sequence (DNA): TGCAGTGCTAGAGGTTTTCGGGAGAGCTCCTACAATGAGCAGTTCTTC.

This clonotype showed up many times. This chain joins TRBV28 and TRBJ2-1, with TRBD2 identical over 10 bases. CDR1 and CDR2 from the germline V gene are MDHEN and SYDVKM. V shed 4 bases and J 9 bases; nucleotides not matched to a gene: 15. This CDR3 contains 17 residues. Written as DNA, the CDR3 is TGTGCCAGCAGTTCCTTAGAACCCGCTAGCGGGAGTCGTGAGCAGTTCTTC. Amino acid sequence: CASSSLEPASGSREQFF.

For this clonotype: This probably arose from a read error, given a far larger clone one base away. The chain combines TRBV2 with TRBJ2-3, with TRBD1 matching over 7 bases. CDR3 size: 13 residues. CDR1 is SNHLY and CDR2 is FYNNEI in the germline V gene. Trimming at V came to 6 bases and at J to 2 bases, leaving 2 bases not matched to a gene. The CDR3 loop reads CASRTGITDTQYF. The CDR3 nucleotides read TGTGCCAGCAGGACAGGGATCACAGATACGCAGTATTTT.

This clonotype was counted ten times or more. This chain connects TRBV7-9 to TRBJ2-1, with 8 bases fitting TRBD1. J lost 7 bases, V lost 5 bases, and 13 bases had no gene match. This CDR3 region has 16 residues. Germline assignment: CDR1 SEHNR and CDR2 FQNEAQ (reference sequence). The CDR3 is CASSRKTGEIWNEQFF. DNA of the CDR3: TGTGCCAGCAGCCGGAAGACAGGGGAAATTTGGAATGAGCAGTTCTTC.

Many counts were recorded for this clonotype. CDR3 residues: CASSSDRQETQYF. The CDR3 coding sequence is TGTGCCAGCAGTTCGGACAGACAAGAGACCCAGTACTTC. V is TRBV28 and J is TRBJ2-5; a weak D match, TRBD1 (6 bases). The CDR3 is 13 amino acids. Germline CDR1 and CDR2: MDHEN and SYDVKM. V lost 4 bases to trimming and J lost 2 bases, with 8 bases between them.

This chain links TRBV9 with TRBJ2-1; D uncertain. Germline V CDR1 and CDR2: SGDLS, YYNGEE. There are 18 residues in the CDR3. V lost 0 bases to trimming and J lost 0 bases, with 16 bases between them. The CDR3 spells CASSVVSRNKSSYNEQFF. The CDR3 DNA follows: TGTGCCAGCAGCGTAGTTTCTAGAAACAAGAGCTCCTACAATGAGCAGTTCTTC.

In this sample, this clonotype turned up many times. The rearrangement joins TRBV2 to TRBJ2-5; no reliable D call. This CDR3 contains 13 residues. The V end was cut by 6 bases, the J end by 7 bases, with 15 bases between. Germline V lookup: CDR1 SNHLY, CDR2 FYNNEI. The chain's CDR3 is CASRGSPPGTQYF. CDR3 DNA sequence: TGTGCCAGCAGAGGATCCCCCCCGGGGACCCAGTACTTC.

This clonotype was found many times. This chain uses TRBV7-9 with TRBJ2-1, with D unclear. The germline CDR1 and CDR2 sequences are SEHNR and FQNEAQ (reference sequence). Trimming removed 1 base at V and 5 bases at J, with 12 bases between. The CDR3 covers 15 residues. The chain's CDR3 is CASSLGRYYDNEQFF. Here the CDR3 DNA reads TGTGCCAGCAGCTTAGGGAGATACTACGACAATGAGCAGTTCTTC.

Many counts were recorded for this clonotype. J is TRBJ1-6 and V is TRBV12-3 or TRBV12-4; no clear D. The CDR3 contains 14 residues. V lost 4 bases to trimming and J lost 9 bases, with 13 bases between them. The CDR3 region has the DNA TGTGCCAGCAGTTCAAATGGAGCCCGTTCACCCCTCCACTTT. Its protein product is CASSSNGARSPLHF.

Many counts were recorded for this clonotype. This chain uses TRBV11-2 with TRBJ2-1; TRBD2 agrees at 12 bases. The CDR3 runs 15 residues. Germline V gene sequence: CDR1 SGHAT, CDR2 FQNNGV. V was clipped by 0 bases and J by 10 bases; unmatched bases: 4. CDR3 residues: CASSLDLGLAGEQFF. CDR3 DNA sequence: TGTGCCAGCAGCTTAGATCTTGGACTAGCGGGAGAGCAGTTCTTC.

The chain is built from TRBV5-1 and TRBJ2-1; D not certain. Germline V lookup: CDR1 SGHRS, CDR2 YFSETQ. This CDR3 has 13 amino acids. Trimming took 6 bases from V and 0 from J, leaving 7 bases between them. The CDR3 region has the DNA TGCGCCAGCACGACCCTCTCCTACAATGAGCAGTTCTTC. This translates into CASTTLSYNEQFF.

In its sample, this clonotype was seen a few times. This chain links TRBV20-1 with TRBJ2-1; D remains ambiguous. Germline V gives CDR1 DFQATT, CDR2 SNEGSKA (reference sequence). The CDR3 spans 12 residues. The V end was cut by 4 bases, the J end by 8 bases, with 12 bases between. In nucleotides, the CDR3 is TGCAGTGCTACTCGGTCGCGAGATGAGCAGTTCTTC. Protein sequence: CSATRSRDEQFF.

This chain joins TRBV2 and TRBJ2-1; unclear D gene. The CDR3 is 11 residues long. Between the trimmed V and J ends, which lost 6 bases and 5 bases, there was a span of 5 bases. CDR1 is SNHLY, CDR2 FYNNEI, per germline. This CDR3 is CASRVNNEQFF. CDR3 in DNA: TGTGCCAGCAGAGTCAACAATGAGCAGTTCTTC.

The V gene is TRBV6-2 or TRBV6-3, the J gene TRBJ2-7; D possibly matches TRBD1 or TRBD2 (7 bases each). Germline CDR1 reads MNHEY; CDR2 reads SVGEGT. This CDR3 has 18 residues. V lost 6 bases and J 4 bases, leaving 28 bases between the germline ends. This CDR3 reads CASRGMIWGEGALYEQYF. Written as DNA, the CDR3 is TGTGCCAGCAGGGGGATGATTTGGGGGGAGGGGGCGCTATACGAGCAGTACTTC.

This clonotype was counted ten times or more. This chain links TRBV2 with TRBJ2-5, with D tentatively TRBD1 or TRBD2 (5 bases each). The CDR3 totals 15 residues. V was pared by 7 bases and J by 1 base, with 16 bases between. Germline-derived CDR1 and CDR2 are SNHLY and FYNNEI. CDR3 sequence (DNA): TGTGCCAGCAAAAGAAAATCAGGGAGCCAAGAGACCCAGTACTTC. It specifies CASKRKSGSQETQYF.

This clonotype was observed at least ten times. The V gene is TRBV7-2, the J gene TRBJ2-7; no definite D call. Trimming took off 3 bases at V and 6 bases at J, with 21 bases between the two ends. In germline, CDR1 is SGHTA, CDR2 FQGNSA. CDR3 length: 16 amino acids. The CDR3 DNA is TGTGCCAGCAGCTTTCGAGGTTTATCAAGCGTTAGCGAGCAGTACTTC. It is translated as CASSFRGLSSVSEQYF.

There are many counts of this clonotype. This sequence joins TRBV3-1 and TRBJ2-7, with no clear D. Between the trimmed V and J ends, which lost 0 bases and 2 bases, there was a span of 11 bases. The CDR3 contains 15 residues. Germline V gene data show CDR1 as LGHDT and CDR2 as YNNKEL (reference sequence). CDR3 sequence reads: CASSQDPVPTYEQYF. CDR3 nucleotides: TGTGCCAGCAGCCAAGATCCAGTTCCGACCTACGAGCAGTACTTC.